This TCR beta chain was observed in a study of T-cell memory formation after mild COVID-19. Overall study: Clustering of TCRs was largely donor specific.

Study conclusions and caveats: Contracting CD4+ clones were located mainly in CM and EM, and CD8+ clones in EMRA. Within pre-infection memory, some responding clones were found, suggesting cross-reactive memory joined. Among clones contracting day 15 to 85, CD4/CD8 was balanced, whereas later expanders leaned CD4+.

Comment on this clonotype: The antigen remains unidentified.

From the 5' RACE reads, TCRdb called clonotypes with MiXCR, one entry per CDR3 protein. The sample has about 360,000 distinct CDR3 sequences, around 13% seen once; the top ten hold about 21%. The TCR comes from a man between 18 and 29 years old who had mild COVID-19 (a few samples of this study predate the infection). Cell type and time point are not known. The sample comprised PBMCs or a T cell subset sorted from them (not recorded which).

The CDR3 here is CASSSRGQGNQPQHF. The CDR3 nucleotides are TGTGCCAGCAGCTCGCGGGGACAGGGAAACCAGCCCCAGCATTTT. V usage is TRBV7-3 and J usage is TRBJ1-5; 9 nucleotides agree with TRBD1. CDR1 and CDR2 (germline): SGHTA, FQGTGA. The CDR3 totals 15 residues. The trim removed 4 bases at V and 7 bases at J, leaving 8 bases unmatched.